Listed below are T cell receptor beta chains from one sample, sequenced in a study of T-cell reconstitution after alpha-beta-depleted transplantation in children. TCRdb independently ran MiXCR on the PCR reads; one entry per CDR3 protein. The sample carries over 550,000 distinct CDR3 sequences, roughly a tenth recorded once. The sequenced sample was PBMCs from the stem cell graft donor, obtained from the stem cell graft. These receptors all come from a human donor who donated a stem cell graft to a child with acute myeloid leukemia. CDR3s include the opening cysteine and the closing phenylalanine or tryptophan. D genes are given only for firm matches. Rows may omit the clone size; those that give it use once, few, many or a size class.

TGTGCCAGTAGCTCGATTAGCCGGCAAGGAACAGATACGCAGTATTTT | CASSSISRQGTDTQYF | TRBJ2-3 | - | - | TRBV19
TGTGCCAGCAGCCCCGAGGTATTTGGGAGCGGGAGCAACAATGTGCAGTTCTTC | CASSPEVFGSGSNNVQFF | TRBJ2-1 | - | TRBD2 | TRBV11-1
TGTGCCAGCAGCAAAGTTAACAGGGGAGGTGTCAGACTCGAGCAGTACTTC | CASSKVNRGGVRLEQYF | TRBJ2-7 | - | - | TRBV21-1
TGTGCCAGCGGGACTAGTAACCGTCACGAGCAGTACTTC | CASGTSNRHEQYF | TRBJ2-7 | few | TRBD2 | TRBV7-9
TGTGCCTGGAGTGTAGGGGGGTCCTACAATGAGCAGTTCTTC | CAWSVGGSYNEQFF | TRBJ2-1 | many | - | TRBV30
TGTGCCAGACGGGCAGGGACCGATCAGCCCCAGCATTTT | CARRAGTDQPQHF | TRBJ1-5 | few | - | TRBV2
TGTGCCATCAGGGCGGACAGGGGCTCCTACAATGAGCAGTTCTTC | CAIRADRGSYNEQFF | TRBJ2-1 | many | TRBD1 | TRBV10-3
TGTGCCAGCAGCTTGATTAGGGGCGGAGAGACCCAGTACTTC | CASSLIRGGETQYF | TRBJ2-5 | many | - | TRBV5-5
TGTGCCAGCAGCGGAGCGGGAGGGCCCTACGAGCAGTACTTC | CASSGAGGPYEQYF | TRBJ2-7 | few | TRBD2 | TRBV7-2
TGTGCCAGCAGCTTAGAGCCAGCTGACACCGGGGAGCTGTTTTTT | CASSLEPADTGELFF | TRBJ2-2 | few | - | TRBV11-1
TGCAGTGCTAGATTGGGGACTAGCGGGGGCGGGGAGACCCAGTACTTC | CSARLGTSGGGETQYF | TRBJ2-5 | many | TRBD2 | TRBV20-1
TGTGCCAGCAGCCGTACAGGGCATGAGCAGTTCTTC | CASSRTGHEQFF | TRBJ2-1 | - | - | TRBV12-3/TRBV12-4
TGCAGTGCCCCGCTACCCGGGGAGGCAGATACGCAGTATTTT | CSAPLPGEADTQYF | TRBJ2-3 | many | - | TRBV20-1
TGTGCCAGCAGTTTTAGCGGGAGGGCCTACGAGCAGTACTTC | CASSFSGRAYEQYF | TRBJ2-7 | - | TRBD2 | TRBV28
TGCAGTGCTCCCCGGGGGACGTGGGGCGCAGATACGCAGTATTTT | CSAPRGTWGADTQYF | TRBJ2-3 | - | - | TRBV20-1
TGTGCCAGCAGAACGACTAGCGGGAGTACCACAGATACGCAGTATTTT | CASRTTSGSTTDTQYF | TRBJ2-3 | - | TRBD2 | TRBV12-3/TRBV12-4
TGCAGTGCTAGCCCGACAGTGCCTGGCGAGCAGTACTTC | CSASPTVPGEQYF | TRBJ2-7 | - | - | TRBV20-1
TGCAGCGTTGTGGGCGGAGATACGAACACCGGGGAGCTGTTTTTT | CSVVGGDTNTGELFF | TRBJ2-2 | many | - | TRBV29-1
TGCAGTGCTAGAGATCAAAGGAAAAGCGGGAGGGCCGGGGAGACCCAGTACTTC | CSARDQRKSGRAGETQYF | TRBJ2-5 | few | TRBD2 | TRBV20-1
TGTGCCAGCAGTCCACTAGGAGGGTGGTCTGAAGCTTTCTTT | CASSPLGGWSEAFF | TRBJ1-1 | - | - | TRBV7-9
TGTGCCAGCACTACCCCGGGTATCACAGATACGCAGTATTTT | CASTTPGITDTQYF | TRBJ2-3 | few | - | TRBV6-1
TGTGCCAGCAGCTTAGGGCTGGGAGGCTACGAGCAGTACTTC | CASSLGLGGYEQYF | TRBJ2-7 | many | - | TRBV7-8
TGTGCCAGCAGGCCTACTAGCGCATGGCAAGAGACCCAGTACTTC | CASRPTSAWQETQYF | TRBJ2-5 | - | TRBD2 | TRBV7-9
TGCGCCAGTAACCGGGGGGTCGACTCCCACGAGCAGTACTTC | CASNRGVDSHEQYF | TRBJ2-7 | - | TRBD2 | TRBV5-1
TGTGCCAGCAGCGTATCCGGATTGAACACCGGGGAGCTGTTTTTT | CASSVSGLNTGELFF | TRBJ2-2 | - | - | TRBV9
TGTGCCAGCGAGGCAGGGCAGAACACTGAAGCTTTCTTT | CASEAGQNTEAFF | TRBJ1-1 | - | - | TRBV7-8
TGTGCCAGCAGCTTGGGGTCGGGCAGGGGAGACAATGAGCAGTTCTTC | CASSLGSGRGDNEQFF | TRBJ2-1 | - | - | TRBV7-9
TGTGCCAGCAGCGCACCGGGACTAGCGGGCTACGAGCAGTACTTC | CASSAPGLAGYEQYF | TRBJ2-7 | few | TRBD2 | TRBV7-9
TGCGCCACCCGGGGGGCCGGGACTAGGTACAATGAGCAGTTCTTC | CATRGAGTRYNEQFF | TRBJ2-1 | many | TRBD2 | TRBV5-1
TGCAGTGCATGGGCTGGGCAGGGGTCCTACAATGAGCAGTTCTTC | CSAWAGQGSYNEQFF | TRBJ2-1 | many | - | TRBV20-1
TGTGCCAGCAGTAGACTAGCGGGAGGGGTGGGAGAGACCCAGTACTTC | CASSRLAGGVGETQYF | TRBJ2-5 | - | TRBD2 | TRBV6-1
TGCAGCGTTGCTGGGCCTAGCGGGCCAACAGATACGCAGTATTTT | CSVAGPSGPTDTQYF | TRBJ2-3 | - | TRBD2 | TRBV29-1
TGCGCCAGCAGCCAAGATAGGACAGGGCCCACGTCTGAAGCTTTCTTT | CASSQDRTGPTSEAFF | TRBJ1-1 | few | TRBD1 | TRBV4-3
TGTGCCTGGAGCGGTATGAACACTGAAGCTTTCTTT | CAWSGMNTEAFF | TRBJ1-1 | few | - | TRBV30
TGCAGCGTTGGGCATTCTAATGAAAAACTGTTTTTT | CSVGHSNEKLFF | TRBJ1-4 | - | - | TRBV29-1
TGCGCCAGCACCAAGAACACTGGGGCCAACGTCCTGACTTTC | CASTKNTGANVLTF | TRBJ2-6 | few | - | TRBV5-1
TGTGCCAGCAGCTCCGGGATTGCCACTGAAGCTTTCTTT | CASSSGIATEAFF | TRBJ1-1 | - | - | TRBV7-2
TGTGCCAGCAACCCGGGACTAGCGGGAGGGCCTTTCTACGAGCAGTACTTC | CASNPGLAGGPFYEQYF | TRBJ2-7 | - | TRBD2 | TRBV6-2/TRBV6-3
TGTGCCAGCACCCCTCGGCTTGGGGAGGCAGATACGCAGTATTTT | CASTPRLGEADTQYF | TRBJ2-3 | - | - | TRBV7-2
TGCAGCGCCGAATTAACACGGGACAATGAGCAGTTCTTC | CSAELTRDNEQFF | TRBJ2-1 | few | - | TRBV29-1
TGTGCCAGCAGCGTAAGGGCTGCGAACACTGAAGCTTTCTTT | CASSVRAANTEAFF | TRBJ1-1 | few | - | TRBV9
TGTGCCAGCAGCCGTGCGCCGTCAGGGAAAGAGACCCAGTACTTC | CASSRAPSGKETQYF | TRBJ2-5 | - | - | TRBV7-9
TGCGCCAGCAGCTTGGTCCCAGCCGGCAATGAGCAGTTCTTC | CASSLVPAGNEQFF | TRBJ2-1 | few | - | TRBV5-1
TGCGCCAGCAGCCATACGCACCGGGGGGGAGAGACCCAGTACTTC | CASSHTHRGGETQYF | TRBJ2-5 | - | TRBD2 | TRBV4-3
TGCAGCGGTATTATGGGGTCCTCCTACAATGGGCAGTTCTTC | CSGIMGSSYNGQFF | TRBJ2-1 | once | - | TRBV29-1